These T cell receptor beta chains were read from a single sample in a study of molecular identifiers for immune sequencing clone quantification. One entry per CDR3 protein results from TCRdb running MiXCR on the PCR reads. Of about 39,000 distinct CDR3 sequences listed, less than 20% are singletons. The specimen sequenced was naive CD8+ T cells from blood, with Jurkat cell RNA spiked in. The receptor set was obtained from a human donor in good health. Some libraries in this study had Jurkat cell RNA spiked in. Each CDR3 is given with its conserved first and last residue. D genes are given only for firm matches. Size values are once, few and many counts, or a class for expanded clones, and some rows have none.

cdr3_aa: CATSSAGGEKLFF; cdr3_nt: TGTGCCACCAGCTCGGCAGGTGGTGAAAAACTGTTTTTT; v_call: TRBV15; d_call: .; clone_size: many; j_call: TRBJ1-4
cdr3_aa: CASSGGELFF; cdr3_nt: TGTGCCAGCAGCGGCGGGGAGCTGTTTTTT; v_call: TRBV12-3/TRBV12-4; d_call: .; clone_size: .; j_call: TRBJ2-2
cdr3_aa: CSVGPVQGNTIYF; cdr3_nt: TGCAGCGTTGGACCGGTCCAAGGAAACACCATATATTTT; v_call: TRBV29-1; d_call: .; clone_size: few; j_call: TRBJ1-3
cdr3_aa: CAGGTGYEQYF; cdr3_nt: TGTGCCGGCGGGACAGGCTACGAGCAGTACTTC; v_call: TRBV6-6; d_call: TRBD1; clone_size: many; j_call: TRBJ2-7
cdr3_aa: CASGTSGSLDTGELFF; cdr3_nt: TGTGCCAGCGGGACTAGCGGGAGTTTGGACACCGGGGAGCTGTTTTTT; v_call: TRBV9; d_call: TRBD2; clone_size: many; j_call: TRBJ2-2
cdr3_aa: CSVSPGQTGNTIYF; cdr3_nt: TGCAGCGTTTCCCCGGGACAAACTGGAAACACCATATATTTT; v_call: TRBV29-1; d_call: .; clone_size: few; j_call: TRBJ1-3
cdr3_aa: CASSEYISPYEQYF; cdr3_nt: TGTGCCAGCAGTGAATATATTTCGCCCTACGAGCAGTACTTC; v_call: TRBV25-1; d_call: .; clone_size: many; j_call: TRBJ2-7
cdr3_aa: CASNIAPDQPQHF; cdr3_nt: TGTGCCAGCAACATCGCGCCCGATCAGCCCCAGCATTTT; v_call: TRBV7-9; d_call: .; clone_size: few; j_call: TRBJ1-5
cdr3_aa: CATSRDRTGGTDTQYF; cdr3_nt: TGTGCCACCAGCAGAGATCGTACAGGGGGCACAGATACGCAGTATTTT; v_call: TRBV15; d_call: TRBD1; clone_size: few; j_call: TRBJ2-3
cdr3_aa: CASSLGTPYEQYF; cdr3_nt: TGTGCCAGCAGCTTAGGGACTCCTTACGAGCAGTACTTC; v_call: TRBV11-2; d_call: .; clone_size: many; j_call: TRBJ2-7
cdr3_aa: CASSRTGELFF; cdr3_nt: TGTGCCAGCAGTCGCACCGGGGAGCTGTTTTTT; v_call: TRBV27; d_call: .; clone_size: many; j_call: TRBJ2-2
cdr3_aa: CASSDGTPNVLTF; cdr3_nt: TGTGCCAGCAGCGACGGGACTCCCAACGTCCTGACTTTC; v_call: TRBV7-2; d_call: .; clone_size: many; j_call: TRBJ2-6
cdr3_aa: CASSPFAGPNTGELFF; cdr3_nt: TGCGCCAGCAGCCCCTTCGCGGGCCCGAACACCGGGGAGCTGTTTTTT; v_call: TRBV4-3; d_call: .; clone_size: many; j_call: TRBJ2-2
cdr3_aa: CASSLGGRAVNEQFF; cdr3_nt: TGTGCCAGCAGTTTAGGCGGGAGGGCCGTCAATGAGCAGTTCTTC; v_call: TRBV12-3/TRBV12-4; d_call: TRBD2; clone_size: many; j_call: TRBJ2-1